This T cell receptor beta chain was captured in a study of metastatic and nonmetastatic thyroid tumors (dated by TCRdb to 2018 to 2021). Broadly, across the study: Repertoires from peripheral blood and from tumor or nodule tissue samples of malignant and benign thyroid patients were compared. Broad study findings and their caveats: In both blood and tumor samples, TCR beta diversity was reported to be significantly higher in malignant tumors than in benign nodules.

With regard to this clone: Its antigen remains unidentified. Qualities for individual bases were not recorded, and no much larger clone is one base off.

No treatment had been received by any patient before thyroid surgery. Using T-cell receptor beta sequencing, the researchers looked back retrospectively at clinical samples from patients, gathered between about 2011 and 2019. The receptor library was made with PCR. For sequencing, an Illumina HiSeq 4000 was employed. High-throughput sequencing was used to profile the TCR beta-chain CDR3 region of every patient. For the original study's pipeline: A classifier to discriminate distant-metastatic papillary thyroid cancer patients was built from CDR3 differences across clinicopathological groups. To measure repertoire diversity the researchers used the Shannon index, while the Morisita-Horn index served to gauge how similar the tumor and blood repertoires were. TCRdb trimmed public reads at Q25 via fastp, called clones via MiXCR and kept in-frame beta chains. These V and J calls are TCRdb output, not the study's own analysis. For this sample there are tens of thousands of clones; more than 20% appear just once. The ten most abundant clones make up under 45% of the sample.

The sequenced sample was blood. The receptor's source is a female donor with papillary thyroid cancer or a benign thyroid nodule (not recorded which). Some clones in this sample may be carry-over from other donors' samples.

The DNA is TGTGCCAGCATCACCACACATGGGGCGGTCTCCTACGAGCAGTACTTC. Its translation is CASITTHGAVSYEQYF. The sequence joins TRBV11-1 to TRBJ2-7; TRBD1 might be the D gene, on 5 matching bases. Cut back by 7 bases and 0 bases, the V and J ends lie 19 bases apart. CDR1 and CDR2 are drawn from the germline V gene (reference sequence): SGHAT, FQDESV. There are 16 amino acids in the CDR3, from cysteine to phenylalanine inclusive. Of the read, only the CDR3 DNA is kept; its 48 bases are in frame from base 1.